The clone carrying this T cell receptor (beta chain) has more than one count but fewer than ten. The antigen is not known. This sample is drawn from a study of persistence of HIV-infected CD4 T cells. Deletions cut 3 bases from V and 2 bases from J, with 9 bases between. The CDR3 has 14 residues. CDR1 and CDR2 (germline): SGHTA, FQGNSA. The libraries were made with immunoSEQ version 4 in survey mode. The protocol was immunoSEQ multiplex PCR, while the TCRdb copy is restricted to in-frame clones and leaves out a portion. The data show more than 35,000 clones, approximately 90% seen once. This nonspecific control used anti-CD3/anti-CD28 bead stimulation of CD4+ T cells. Sorting selected CD4+ T cells upregulating both CD40 ligand and CD69.

This TCR derives from an adult man with HIV who was CMV-seropositive. The chain couples TRBV7-2 to TRBJ2-3, with D hard to call. This specimen was CD4+ T cells sorted from PBMCs after roughly 19-hour stimulation, taken from a patient who received antiretroviral therapy. The CDR3 is CASSLNTFTDTQYF. CDR3 coding DNA: TGTGCCAGCAGCTTGAACACCTTCACAGATACGCAGTATTTT. Looking up the rest from reference TRBV7-2 and TRBJ2-3 gives the full variable domain: GAGVSQSPSNKVTEKGKDVELRCDPISGHTALYWYRQSLGQGLEFLIYFQGNSAPDKSGLPSDRFSAERTGGSVSTLTIQRTQQEDSAVYLCASSLNTFTDTQYFGPGTRLTVL.